A single T cell receptor (beta chain) is shown here with its context. V gave up 10 bases and J gave up 2 bases, with 9 bases separating them. This CDR3 is 13 amino acids long. Looked up from germline, CDR1 is SGHTA and CDR2 is FQGNSA. This specimen belongs to a study of cytomegalovirus exposure and HLA in healthy donors. The PCR contained 60 Vbeta and 13 Jbeta primers. Measured with immunoSEQ multiplex PCR; TCRdb has only the in-frame clones, and not every one. The sample carries 100,000 or so clones, approximately 77% recorded once. Sequencing used PBMCs. The chain joins TRBV7-2 to TRBJ2-6; D is perhaps TRBD1 (6 bases). The sequence came from a male donor in good health and CMV-seropositive. The CDR3 DNA sequence: TGTGCCACTAAGGGGGCTGGGGCCAACGTCCTGACTTTC. It specifies CATKGAGANVLTF.